A selection of T cell receptor beta chains follows, all from one sample in a study of cytomegalovirus exposure and HLA in healthy donors. Generated by immunoSEQ multiplex PCR, the TCRdb table keeps only in-frame clones and is missing some. The repertoire holds more than 90,000 clones, with 76% as singletons. Sequenced: PBMCs. The source is a man between 35 and 55 years old in good health and CMV-seronegative. Both conserved end residues are part of each CDR3. A D gene is named only where the DNA matches it firmly. Size is stated for part of the rows, as once, few or many counts, or as a class when the clone is expanded.

d_gene: NA
j_gene: TRBJ2-5
abundance: once
v_gene: TRBV7-9
CDR3nt: TGTGCCAGCAGCCTGGGACATCCCAAAGAGACCCAGTACTTC
CDR3aa: CASSLGHPKETQYF

d_gene: NA
j_gene: TRBJ2-1
abundance: few
v_gene: TRBV18
CDR3nt: TGTGCCAGCTCACCTCTCCCCTACAATGAGCAGTTCTTC
CDR3aa: CASSPLPYNEQFF

d_gene: TRBD2
j_gene: TRBJ2-3
abundance: NA
v_gene: TRBV7-7
CDR3nt: TGTGCCAGCAGCCTTCGGGGGGGTGAAGCAGATACGCAGTATTTT
CDR3aa: CASSLRGGEADTQYF

d_gene: NA
j_gene: TRBJ1-3
abundance: NA
v_gene: TRBV27
CDR3nt: TGTGCCAGCACTTTATGTCGGGCGGGATTCTCCCCATCTGGAAACACCATATATTTT
CDR3aa: CASTLCRAGFSPSGNTIYF

d_gene: NA
j_gene: TRBJ1-2
abundance: NA
v_gene: TRBV6-1
CDR3nt: TGTGCCAGCGGGTGGACGGGGGGAGGCTATGGCTACACCTTC
CDR3aa: CASGWTGGGYGYTF

d_gene: TRBD1
j_gene: TRBJ2-7
abundance: once
v_gene: TRBV6-6
CDR3nt: TGTGCCAGCAGCCTAGGACAGGGGGCCAACTACGAGCAGTACTTC
CDR3aa: CASSLGQGANYEQYF

d_gene: NA
j_gene: TRBJ1-4
abundance: NA
v_gene: TRBV4-1
CDR3nt: TGCGCCAGCAGCCAAGATCTGGGAGTTAATGAAAAACTGTTTTTT
CDR3aa: CASSQDLGVNEKLFF

d_gene: NA
j_gene: TRBJ1-1
abundance: NA
v_gene: TRBV10-3
CDR3nt: TGTGCCATCAGTAACAGGGTGATGAACACTGAAGCTTTCTTT
CDR3aa: CAISNRVMNTEAFF

d_gene: TRBD1
j_gene: TRBJ2-3
abundance: NA
v_gene: TRBV5-1
CDR3nt: TGCGCCAGCAGCTTGGGGACAGGGATGGATACGCAGTATTTT
CDR3aa: CASSLGTGMDTQYF

d_gene: TRBD1
j_gene: TRBJ1-1
abundance: NA
v_gene: TRBV30
CDR3nt: TGTGCCTTTAAGACAGGGGGCAACACTGAAGCTTTCTTT
CDR3aa: CAFKTGGNTEAFF

d_gene: NA
j_gene: TRBJ1-4
abundance: NA
v_gene: TRBV16
CDR3nt: TGTGCCAGCAGCCAGGGGCGGGGTAATGAAAAACTGTTTTTT
CDR3aa: CASSQGRGNEKLFF

d_gene: NA
j_gene: TRBJ2-7
abundance: NA
v_gene: TRBV2
CDR3nt: TGTGCCAGCAGGGTCCGGGGGACGAGTTTTGAGCAGTACTTC
CDR3aa: CASRVRGTSFEQYF